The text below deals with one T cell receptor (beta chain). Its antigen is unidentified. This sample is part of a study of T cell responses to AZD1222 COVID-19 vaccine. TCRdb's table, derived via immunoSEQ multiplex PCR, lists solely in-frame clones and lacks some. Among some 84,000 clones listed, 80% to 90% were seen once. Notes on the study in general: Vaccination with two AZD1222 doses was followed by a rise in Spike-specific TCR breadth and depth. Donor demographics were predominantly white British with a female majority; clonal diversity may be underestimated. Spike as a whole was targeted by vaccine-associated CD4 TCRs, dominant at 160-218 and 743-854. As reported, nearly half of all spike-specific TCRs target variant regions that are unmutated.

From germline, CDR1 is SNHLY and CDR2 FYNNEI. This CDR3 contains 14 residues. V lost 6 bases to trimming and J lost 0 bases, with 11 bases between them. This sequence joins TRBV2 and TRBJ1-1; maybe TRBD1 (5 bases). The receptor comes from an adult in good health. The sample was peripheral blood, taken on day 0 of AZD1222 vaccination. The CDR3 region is CASRGTRMNTEAFF. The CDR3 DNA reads TGTGCCAGCAGGGGGACGAGGATGAACACTGAAGCTTTCTTT.